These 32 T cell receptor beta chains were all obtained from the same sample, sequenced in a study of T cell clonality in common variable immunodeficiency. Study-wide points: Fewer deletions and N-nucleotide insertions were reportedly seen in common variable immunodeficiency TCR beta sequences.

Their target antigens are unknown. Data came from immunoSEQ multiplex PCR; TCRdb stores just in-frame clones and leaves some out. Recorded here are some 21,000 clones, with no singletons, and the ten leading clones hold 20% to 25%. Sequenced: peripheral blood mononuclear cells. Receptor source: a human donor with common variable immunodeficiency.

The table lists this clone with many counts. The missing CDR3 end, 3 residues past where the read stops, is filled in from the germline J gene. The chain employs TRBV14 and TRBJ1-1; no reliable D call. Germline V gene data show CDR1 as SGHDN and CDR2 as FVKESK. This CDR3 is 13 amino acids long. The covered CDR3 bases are TGTGCCAGCAGCCAAGAGGTGCCAAGCCAA. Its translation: CASSQEVPSQ. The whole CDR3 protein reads CASSQEVPSQAFF.

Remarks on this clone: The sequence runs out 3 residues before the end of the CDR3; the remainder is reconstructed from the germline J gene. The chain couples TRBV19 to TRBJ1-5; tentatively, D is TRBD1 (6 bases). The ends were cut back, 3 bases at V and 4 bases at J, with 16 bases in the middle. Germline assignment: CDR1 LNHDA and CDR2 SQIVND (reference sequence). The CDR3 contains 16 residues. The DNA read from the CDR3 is TGTGCCAGTAGTATCAGTTCCGGGACAAGAAATCAGCCC. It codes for CASSISSGTRNQP. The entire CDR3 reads CASSISSGTRNQPQHF.

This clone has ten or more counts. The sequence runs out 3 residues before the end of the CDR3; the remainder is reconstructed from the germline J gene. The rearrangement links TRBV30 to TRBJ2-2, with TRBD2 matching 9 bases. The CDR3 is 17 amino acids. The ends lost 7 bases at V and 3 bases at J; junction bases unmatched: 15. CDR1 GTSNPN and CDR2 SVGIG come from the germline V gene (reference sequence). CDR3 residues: CASNSLIAGEDTGELFF. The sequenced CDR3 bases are TGTGCCTCGAATTCGCTTATAGCGGGAGAGGACACCGGGGAG.

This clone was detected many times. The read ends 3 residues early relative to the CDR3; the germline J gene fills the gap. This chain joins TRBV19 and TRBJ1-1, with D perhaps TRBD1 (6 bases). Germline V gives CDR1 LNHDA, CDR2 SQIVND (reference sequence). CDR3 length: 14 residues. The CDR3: CASSSTGFIKSAFF. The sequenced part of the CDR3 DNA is TGTGCCAGTAGTTCTACAGGGTTCATCAAAAGT.

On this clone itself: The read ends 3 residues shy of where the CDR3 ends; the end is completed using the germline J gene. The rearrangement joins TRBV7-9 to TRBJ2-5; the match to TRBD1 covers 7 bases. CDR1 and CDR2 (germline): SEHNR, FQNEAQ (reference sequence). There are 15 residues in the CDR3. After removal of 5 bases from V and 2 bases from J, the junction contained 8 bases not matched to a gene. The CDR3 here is CASSVKLGQQETQYF. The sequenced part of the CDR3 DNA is TGTGCCAGCAGCGTAAAGCTGGGACAGCAAGAGACC.

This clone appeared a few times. The sequenced CDR3 bases are TGTGCCAGCAGCCCTGGGACTAGCGGGGGTGGCGAG. It codes for CASSPGTSGGGE. In full, the CDR3 reads CASSPGTSGGGEQYF. The chain couples TRBV5-4 to TRBJ2-7; the match to TRBD2 covers 14 bases. The read gets to within 3 residues of the CDR3 end, and the germline J gene fills in the rest. Trimming removed 4 bases from V and 6 bases from J; junction bases left unmatched: 6. The CDR3 has 15 amino acids. Germline assignment: CDR1 SGHNT and CDR2 YYREEE (reference sequence).

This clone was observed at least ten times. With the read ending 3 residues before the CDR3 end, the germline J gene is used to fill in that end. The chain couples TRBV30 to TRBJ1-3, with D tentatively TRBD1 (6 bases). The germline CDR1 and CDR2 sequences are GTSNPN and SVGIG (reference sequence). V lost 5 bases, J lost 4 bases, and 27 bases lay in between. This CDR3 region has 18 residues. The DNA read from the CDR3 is TGTGCCTGGTCGTCCGGGACAAGAAGAGATATGTTGGGAAACACC. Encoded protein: CAWSSGTRRDMLGNT. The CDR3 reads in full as CAWSSGTRRDMLGNTIYF.

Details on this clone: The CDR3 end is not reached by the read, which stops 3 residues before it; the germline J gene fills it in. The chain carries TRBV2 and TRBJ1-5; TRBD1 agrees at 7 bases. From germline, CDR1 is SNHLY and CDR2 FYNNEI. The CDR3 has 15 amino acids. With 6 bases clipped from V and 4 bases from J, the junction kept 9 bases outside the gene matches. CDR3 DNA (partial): TGTGCCAGCAGGGGCGACAGGGTTGGTAATCAGCCC. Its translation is CASRGDRVGNQP. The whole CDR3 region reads CASRGDRVGNQPQHF.

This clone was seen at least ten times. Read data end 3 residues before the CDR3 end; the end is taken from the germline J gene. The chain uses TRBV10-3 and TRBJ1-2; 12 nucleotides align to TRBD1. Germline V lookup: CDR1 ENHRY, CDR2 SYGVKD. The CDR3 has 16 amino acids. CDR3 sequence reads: CAISTGSGTGGRGYTF. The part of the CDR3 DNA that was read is TGTGCCATCAGCACTGGGTCCGGGACAGGGGGCCGGGGC.

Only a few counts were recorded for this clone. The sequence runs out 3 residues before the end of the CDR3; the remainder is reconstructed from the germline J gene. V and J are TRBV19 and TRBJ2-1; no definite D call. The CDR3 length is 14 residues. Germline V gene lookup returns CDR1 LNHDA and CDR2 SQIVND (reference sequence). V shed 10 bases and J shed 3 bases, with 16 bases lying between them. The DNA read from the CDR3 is TGTGCCACCACCAAGGGTATCGGCTACAATGAG. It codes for CATTKGIGYNE. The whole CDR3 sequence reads CATTKGIGYNEQFF.

CDR3 amino acids: CASSPLDTWNTEAFF. The sequenced CDR3 bases are TGTGCCAGCTCACCGTTGGACACATGGAACACTGAA. The chain recombines TRBV18 with TRBJ1-1, with D possibly TRBD1 on 5 matching bases. The CDR3 goes on 3 residues after the read ends, and that part is filled in from the germline J gene. Germline values: CDR1 KGHSH, CDR2 LQKENI. There are 15 residues in the CDR3. With 3 bases removed from V and 1 base from J, the gap between germline ends came to 12 bases. Variable domain in full (rest from reference TRBV18 and TRBJ1-1): NAGVMQNPRHLVRRRGQEARLRCSPMKGHSHVYWYRQLPEEGLKFMVYLQKENIIDESGMPKERFSAEFPKEGPSILRIQQVVRGDSAAYFCASSPLDTWNTEAFFGQGTRLTVV.

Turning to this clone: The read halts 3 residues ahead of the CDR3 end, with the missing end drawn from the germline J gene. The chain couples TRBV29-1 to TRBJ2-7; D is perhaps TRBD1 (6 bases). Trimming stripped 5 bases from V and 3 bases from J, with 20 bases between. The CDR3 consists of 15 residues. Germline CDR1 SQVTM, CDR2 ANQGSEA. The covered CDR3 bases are TGCAGCGTTAAGGGACAACCTACTCAGGGCTACGAG. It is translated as CSVKGQPTQGYE. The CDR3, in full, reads CSVKGQPTQGYEQYF.

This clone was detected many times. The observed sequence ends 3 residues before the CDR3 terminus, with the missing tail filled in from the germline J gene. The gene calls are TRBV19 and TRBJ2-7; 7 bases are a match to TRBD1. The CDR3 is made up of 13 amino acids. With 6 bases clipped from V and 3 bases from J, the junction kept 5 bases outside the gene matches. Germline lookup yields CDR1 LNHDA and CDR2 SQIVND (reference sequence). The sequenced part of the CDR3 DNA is TGTGCCAGTAGCAAGGGGACAGTCTACGAG. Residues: CASSKGTVYE. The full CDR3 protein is CASSKGTVYEQYF.

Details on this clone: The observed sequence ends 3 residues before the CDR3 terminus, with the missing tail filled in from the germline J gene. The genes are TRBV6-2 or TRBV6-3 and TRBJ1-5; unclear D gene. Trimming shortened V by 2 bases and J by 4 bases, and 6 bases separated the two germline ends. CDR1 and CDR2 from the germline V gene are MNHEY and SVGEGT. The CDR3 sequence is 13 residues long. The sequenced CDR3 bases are TGTGCCAGCAGTTACACTCGAAATCAGCCC. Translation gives CASSYTRNQP. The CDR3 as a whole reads CASSYTRNQPQHF.

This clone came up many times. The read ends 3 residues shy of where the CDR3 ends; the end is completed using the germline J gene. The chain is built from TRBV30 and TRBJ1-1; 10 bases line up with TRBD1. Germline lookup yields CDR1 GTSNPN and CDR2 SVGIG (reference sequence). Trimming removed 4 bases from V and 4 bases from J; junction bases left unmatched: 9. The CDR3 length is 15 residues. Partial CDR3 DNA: TGTGCCTGGACCCTAGGACAGGGGGGGATCACTGAA. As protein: CAWTLGQGGITE. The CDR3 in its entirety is CAWTLGQGGITEAFF.

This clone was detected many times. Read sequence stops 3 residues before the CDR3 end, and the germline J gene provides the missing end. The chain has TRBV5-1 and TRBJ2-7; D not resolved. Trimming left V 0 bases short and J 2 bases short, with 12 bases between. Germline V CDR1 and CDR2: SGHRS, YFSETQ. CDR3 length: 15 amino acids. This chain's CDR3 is CASSLAGVNPYEQYF. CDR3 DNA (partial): TGCGCCAGCAGCTTGGCGGGTGTTAATCCCTACGAG.

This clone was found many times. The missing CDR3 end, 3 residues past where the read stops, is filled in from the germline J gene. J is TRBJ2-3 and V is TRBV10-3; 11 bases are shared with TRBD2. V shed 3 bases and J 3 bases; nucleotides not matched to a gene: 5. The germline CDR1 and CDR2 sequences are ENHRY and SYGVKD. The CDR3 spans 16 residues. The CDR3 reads CAISDSGGAWTDTQYF. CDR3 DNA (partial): TGTGCCATCAGTGATAGCGGGGGGGCTTGGACAGATACG.

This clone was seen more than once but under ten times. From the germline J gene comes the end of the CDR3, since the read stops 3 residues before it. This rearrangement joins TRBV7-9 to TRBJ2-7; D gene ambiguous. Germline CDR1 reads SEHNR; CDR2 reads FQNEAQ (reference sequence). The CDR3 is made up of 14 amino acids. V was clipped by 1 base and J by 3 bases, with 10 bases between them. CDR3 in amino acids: CASSLDLGSYEQYF. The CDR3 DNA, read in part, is TGTGCCAGCAGCTTAGATTTGGGCAGCTACGAG.

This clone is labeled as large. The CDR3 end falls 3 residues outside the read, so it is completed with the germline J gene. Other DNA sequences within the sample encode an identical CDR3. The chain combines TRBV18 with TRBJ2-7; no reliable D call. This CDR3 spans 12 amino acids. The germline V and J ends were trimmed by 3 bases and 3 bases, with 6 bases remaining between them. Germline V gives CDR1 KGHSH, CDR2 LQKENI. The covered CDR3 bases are TGTGCCAGCTCACCCGGTGGCTACGAG. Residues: CASSPGGYE. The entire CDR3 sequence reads CASSPGGYEQYF.

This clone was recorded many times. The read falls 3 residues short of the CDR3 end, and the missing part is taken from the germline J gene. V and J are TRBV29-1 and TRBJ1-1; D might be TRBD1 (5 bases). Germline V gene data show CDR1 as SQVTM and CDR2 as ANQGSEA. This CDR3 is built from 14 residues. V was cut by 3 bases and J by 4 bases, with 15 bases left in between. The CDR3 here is CSVDPGGWVTEAFF. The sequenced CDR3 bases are TGCAGCGTTGACCCCGGGGGGTGGGTCACTGAA.

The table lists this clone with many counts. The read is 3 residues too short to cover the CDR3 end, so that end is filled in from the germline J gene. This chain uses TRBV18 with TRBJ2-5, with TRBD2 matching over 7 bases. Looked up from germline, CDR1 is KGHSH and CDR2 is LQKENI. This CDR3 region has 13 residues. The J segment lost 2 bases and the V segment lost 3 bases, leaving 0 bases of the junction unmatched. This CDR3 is CASSPGGQETQYF. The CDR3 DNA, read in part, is TGTGCCAGCTCACCGGGGGGGCAAGAGACC. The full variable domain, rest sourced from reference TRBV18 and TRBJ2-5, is NAGVMQNPRHLVRRRGQEARLRCSPMKGHSHVYWYRQLPEEGLKFMVYLQKENIIDESGMPKERFSAEFPKEGPSILRIQQVVRGDSAAYFCASSPGGQETQYFGPGTRLLVL.

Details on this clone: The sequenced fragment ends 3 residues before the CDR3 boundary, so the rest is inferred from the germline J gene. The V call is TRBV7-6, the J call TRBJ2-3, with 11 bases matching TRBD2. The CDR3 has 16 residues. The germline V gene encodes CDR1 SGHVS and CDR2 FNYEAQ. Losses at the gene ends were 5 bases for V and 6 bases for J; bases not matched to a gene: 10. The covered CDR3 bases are TGTGCCAGCAGCCAGACTAGCGGGGCCCCAGGGGATACG. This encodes CASSQTSGAPGDT. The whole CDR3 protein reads CASSQTSGAPGDTQYF.

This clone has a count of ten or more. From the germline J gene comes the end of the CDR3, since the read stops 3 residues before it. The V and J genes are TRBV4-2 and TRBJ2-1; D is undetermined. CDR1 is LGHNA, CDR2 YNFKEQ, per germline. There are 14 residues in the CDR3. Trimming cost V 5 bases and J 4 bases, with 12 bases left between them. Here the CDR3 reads CASSARLTYNEQFF. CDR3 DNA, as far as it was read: TGTGCCAGCAGCGCACGACTCACGTACAATGAG.

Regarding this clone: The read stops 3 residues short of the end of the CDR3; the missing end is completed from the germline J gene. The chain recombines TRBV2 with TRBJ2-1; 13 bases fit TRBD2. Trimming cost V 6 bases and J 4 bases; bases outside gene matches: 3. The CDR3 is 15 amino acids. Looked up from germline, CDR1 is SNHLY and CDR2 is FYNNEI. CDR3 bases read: TGTGCCAGCAGACAGGGACTAGCGGGGTACAATGAG. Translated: CASRQGLAGYNE. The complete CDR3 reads CASRQGLAGYNEQFF.

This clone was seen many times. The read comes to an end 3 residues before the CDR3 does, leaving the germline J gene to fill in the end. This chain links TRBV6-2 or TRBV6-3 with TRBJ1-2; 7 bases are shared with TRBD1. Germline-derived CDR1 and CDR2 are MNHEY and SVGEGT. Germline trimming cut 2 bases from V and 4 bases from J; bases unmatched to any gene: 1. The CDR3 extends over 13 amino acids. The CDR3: CASSYDRVYGYTF. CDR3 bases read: TGTGCCAGCAGTTACGACAGGGTCTATGGC.

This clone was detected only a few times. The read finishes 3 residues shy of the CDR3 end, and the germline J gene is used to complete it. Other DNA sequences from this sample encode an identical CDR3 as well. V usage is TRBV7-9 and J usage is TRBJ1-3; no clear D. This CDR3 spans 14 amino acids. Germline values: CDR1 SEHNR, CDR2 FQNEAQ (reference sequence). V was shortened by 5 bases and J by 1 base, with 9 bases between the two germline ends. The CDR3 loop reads CASSPDISGNTIYF. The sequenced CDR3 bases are TGTGCCAGCAGCCCTGACATTTCTGGAAACACC.

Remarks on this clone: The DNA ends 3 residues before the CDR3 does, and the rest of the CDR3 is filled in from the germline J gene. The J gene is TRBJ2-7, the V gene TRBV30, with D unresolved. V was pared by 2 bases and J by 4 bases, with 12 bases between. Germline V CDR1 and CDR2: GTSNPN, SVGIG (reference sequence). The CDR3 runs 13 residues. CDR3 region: CAWSSSQVYEQYF. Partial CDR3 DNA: TGTGCCTGGAGTAGCTCCCAGGTATACGAG.

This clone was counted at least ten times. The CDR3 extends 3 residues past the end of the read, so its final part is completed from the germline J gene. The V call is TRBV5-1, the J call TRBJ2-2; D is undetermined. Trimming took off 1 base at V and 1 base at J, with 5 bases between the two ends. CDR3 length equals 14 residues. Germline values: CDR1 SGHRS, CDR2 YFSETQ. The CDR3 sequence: CASSLPGNTGELFF. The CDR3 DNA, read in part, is TGCGCCAGCAGCTTGCCAGGGAACACCGGGGAG.

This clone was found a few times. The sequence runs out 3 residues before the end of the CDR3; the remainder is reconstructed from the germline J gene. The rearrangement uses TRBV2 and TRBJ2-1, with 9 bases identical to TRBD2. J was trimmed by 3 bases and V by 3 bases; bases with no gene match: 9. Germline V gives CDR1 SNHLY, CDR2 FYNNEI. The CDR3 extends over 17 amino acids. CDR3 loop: CASSDRAGGLIYNEQFF. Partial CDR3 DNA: TGTGCCAGCAGTGACCGAGCGGGAGGTTTAATCTACAATGAG. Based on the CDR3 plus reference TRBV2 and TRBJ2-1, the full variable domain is EPEVTQTPSHQVTQMGQEVILRCVPISNHLYFYWYRQILGQKVEFLVSFYNNEISEKSEIFDDQFSVERPDGSNFTLKIRSTKLEDSAMYFCASSDRAGGLIYNEQFFGPGTRLTVL.

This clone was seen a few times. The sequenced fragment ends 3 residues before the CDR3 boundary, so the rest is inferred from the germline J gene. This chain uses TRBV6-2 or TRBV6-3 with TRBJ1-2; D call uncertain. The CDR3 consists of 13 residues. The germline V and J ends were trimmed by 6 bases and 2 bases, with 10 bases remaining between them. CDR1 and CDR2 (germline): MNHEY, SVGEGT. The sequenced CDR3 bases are TGTGCCAGCAGCCTACAGACCAACTATGGC. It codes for CASSLQTNYG. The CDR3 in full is CASSLQTNYGYTF.

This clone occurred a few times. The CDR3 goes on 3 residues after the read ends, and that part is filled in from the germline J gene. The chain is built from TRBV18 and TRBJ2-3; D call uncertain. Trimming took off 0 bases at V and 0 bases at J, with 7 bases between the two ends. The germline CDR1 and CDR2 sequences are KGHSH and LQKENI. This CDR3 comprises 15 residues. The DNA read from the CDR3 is TGTGCCAGCTCACCACCGGCAGTAAGCACAGATACG. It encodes CASSPPAVSTDT. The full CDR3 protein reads CASSPPAVSTDTQYF.

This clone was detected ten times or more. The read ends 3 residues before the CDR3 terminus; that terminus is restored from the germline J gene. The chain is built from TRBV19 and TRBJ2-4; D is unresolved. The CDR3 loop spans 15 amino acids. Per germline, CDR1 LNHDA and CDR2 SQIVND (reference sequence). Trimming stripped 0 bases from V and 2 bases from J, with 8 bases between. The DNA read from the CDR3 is TGTGCCAGTAGTATAGACAAACAAACCAAAAACATT. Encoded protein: CASSIDKQTKNI. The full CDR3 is CASSIDKQTKNIQYF.